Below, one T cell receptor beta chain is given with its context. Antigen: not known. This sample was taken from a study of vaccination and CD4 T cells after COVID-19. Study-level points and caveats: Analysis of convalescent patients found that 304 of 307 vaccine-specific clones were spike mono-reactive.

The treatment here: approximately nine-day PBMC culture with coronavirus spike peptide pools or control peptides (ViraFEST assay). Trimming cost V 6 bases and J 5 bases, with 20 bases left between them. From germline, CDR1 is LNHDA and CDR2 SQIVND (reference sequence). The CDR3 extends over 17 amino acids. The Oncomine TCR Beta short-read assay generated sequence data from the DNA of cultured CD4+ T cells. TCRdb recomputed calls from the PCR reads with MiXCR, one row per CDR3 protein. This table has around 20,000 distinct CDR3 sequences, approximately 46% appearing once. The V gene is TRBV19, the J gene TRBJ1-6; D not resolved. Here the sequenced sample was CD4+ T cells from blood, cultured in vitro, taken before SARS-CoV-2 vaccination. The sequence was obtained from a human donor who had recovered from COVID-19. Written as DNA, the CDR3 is TGTGCCAGTAGCCTGGACTCGTCCTCTGGGGATAATTCACCCCTCCACTTT. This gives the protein CASSLDSSSGDNSPLHF. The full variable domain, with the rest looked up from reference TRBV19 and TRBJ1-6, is DGGITQSPKYLFRKEGQNVTLSCEQNLNHDAMYWYRQDPGQGLRLIYYSQIVNDFQKGDIAEGYSVSREKKESFPLTVTSAQKNPTAFYLCASSLDSSSGDNSPLHFGNGTRLTVT.